Reported below is one T cell receptor beta chain. As handled by the study authors: Researchers report that nucleated cell counts were estimated from reference gene primer amplification. The assay was immunoSEQ multiplex PCR, and TCRdb's table has in-frame clones only and misses some. V, J and clone size were drawn from that table, and D and trimming were deduced from the DNA. The sample lists roughly 70,000 clones; about 91% were seen once. The sample is drawn from a study of blood T cell repertoires in COVID-19. Study information: Spain, Italy and the United States supplied samples that represented acute and convalescent COVID-19. Nucleic acid was either cDNA or gDNA, and it came from T cells, B-cell-depleted T cells, or PBMCs.

The CDR3 sequence is 14 residues long. In germline, CDR1 is SGHTA, CDR2 FQGTGA. The trim removed 5 bases at V and 5 bases at J, leaving 8 bases unmatched. The sequencing sample was made of peripheral blood. This chain uses TRBV7-3 with TRBJ1-2; TRBD1 matches 7 bases. The sequence came from a woman aged 70-85 years with acute or convalescent COVID-19. CDR3 protein: CASSPTGTLYGYTF. In nucleotides, the CDR3 is TGTGCCAGCAGCCCGACAGGGACCCTTTATGGCTACACCTTC.